This T cell receptor beta chain was sequenced during a study of T cell repertoires in cytomegalovirus infection. A single record per CDR3 protein comes from TCRdb applying MiXCR to the reads. The sample holds around 230,000 distinct CDR3 sequences, 5% to 8.5% seen once. This clonotype appeared many times. Trimming cost V 7 bases and J 3 bases; bases outside gene matches: 11. CDR1 is DFQATT, CDR2 SNEGSKA, per germline (reference sequence). This CDR3 has 15 residues. This chain joins TRBV20-1 and TRBJ2-1; 8 nucleotides match TRBD1. The TCR was taken from a human donor in good health (CMV status not recorded). Some clones in this sample may be carry-over from other donors' samples. The source material was PBMCs. Here the CDR3 DNA reads TGCAGTGTAGGCAAACAGGGGGTTAACTACAATGAGCAGTTCTTC. It encodes CSVGKQGVNYNEQFF.